Shown below are 27 T cell receptor beta chains from a single sample sequenced in a study of blood T cell repertoires in COVID-19. Assay used: immunoSEQ multiplex PCR; TCRdb lists only in-frame clones, some missing. Seen here are 270,000 or so clones, about nine tenths observed once, and the top ten hold approximately 2.5%. The sample comprised PBMCs or T cells enriched from blood (not recorded which). The receptors were sampled from a woman under 30 who had recovered from COVID-19.

This chain connects TRBV5-4 to TRBJ2-7, with 9 bases aligning to TRBD1. The CDR3 consists of 14 residues. The germline V gene encodes CDR1 SGHNT and CDR2 YYREEE (reference sequence). V was pared by 4 bases and J by 5 bases, with 7 bases of the junction left unmatched. CDR3 sequence: CASSRGQGWDEQYF. CDR3 nucleotides: TGTGCCAGCAGCCGTGGACAGGGGTGGGACGAGCAGTACTTC.

This chain uses TRBV6-5 with TRBJ2-5; a possible D gene is TRBD2 (6 bases). This CDR3 has 14 amino acids. From germline, CDR1 is MNHEY and CDR2 SVGAGI. Deletions cut 5 bases from V and 4 bases from J, with 14 bases between. For the CDR3, the DNA is TGTGCCAGCAGTCCCCCGCGGGGCGGAGAGACCCAGTACTTC. Translating gives CASSPPRGGETQYF.

The rearrangement joins TRBV5-5 to TRBJ1-4; 9 bases are shared with TRBD1. V was pared by 4 bases and J by 7 bases, with 8 bases of the junction left unmatched. Per germline, CDR1 SGHKS and CDR2 YYEKEE (reference sequence). The CDR3 runs 15 residues. For the CDR3, the DNA is TGTGCCAGCAGCATCCGGGACAGGGAGGCTGAAAAACTGTTTTTT. Translation gives CASSIRDREAEKLFF.

This rearrangement joins TRBV10-3 to TRBJ1-4, with D possibly matching TRBD1 (5 bases). The CDR3 contains 17 residues. Trimming removed 0 bases at V and 5 bases at J, with 16 bases between. From germline, CDR1 is ENHRY and CDR2 SYGVKD. CDR3 nucleotides: TGTGCCATCAGTGAGTCCCCCGGGGGGACTGAGAATGAAAAACTGTTTTTT. The encoded protein is CAISESPGGTENEKLFF.

The chain couples TRBV11-2 to TRBJ2-1; 12 bases agree with TRBD2. The CDR3 sequence is 18 residues long. The V gene end was trimmed by 4 bases and the J gene end by 0 bases; junction bases not matched to a gene: 7. Looked up from germline, CDR1 is SGHAT and CDR2 is FQNNGV. CDR3 nucleotides: TGTGCCAGCAGCTCCACCGGGACTAGCGGGCTCTCCTACAATGAGCAGTTCTTC. This codes for CASSSTGTSGLSYNEQFF.

The chain carries TRBV7-6 and TRBJ1-1, with D perhaps TRBD1 (5 bases). The CDR3 is made up of 12 amino acids. Trimming took off 6 bases at V and 6 bases at J, with 11 bases between the two ends. CDR1 and CDR2 (germline): SGHVS, FNYEAQ. The CDR3 nucleotides read TGTGCCAGCAGTAGCGGGGCCGCTGAAGCTTTCTTT. Encoded protein: CASSSGAAEAFF.

The chain employs TRBV10-3 and TRBJ1-4, with 7 nucleotides matching TRBD1. J gave up 0 bases and V 11 bases, and 12 bases lay outside the gene matches. From germline, CDR1 is ENHRY and CDR2 SYGVKD. The CDR3 has 16 residues. In nucleotides, the CDR3 is TGTGCCTCAAGGGACAGCGGGCCCCCAACTAATGAAAAACTGTTTTTT. This sequence encodes CASRDSGPPTNEKLFF.

Notes on this clone: One junction end does not reproduce the germline sequence, and a read error may be involved. This chain connects TRBV5-1 to TRBJ2-7; 10 nucleotides agree with TRBD1. Germline V CDR1 and CDR2: SGHRS, YFSETQ. The CDR3 has 14 residues. Here the CDR3 DNA reads TGCGCCAGCAGCCAGCCGGGACAGGGGTTTGGTCTGGACTTC. Its translation is CASSQPGQGFGLDF.

The chain carries TRBV11-2 and TRBJ2-1, with 11 bases lining up with TRBD2. The length of the CDR3 is 16 residues. V shed 5 bases and J 5 bases; nucleotides not matched to a gene: 8. The V gene's germline CDR1 is SGHAT and CDR2 FQNNGV. The CDR3 loop reads CASSISGGAYHNEQFF. CDR3 in DNA: TGTGCCAGCAGCATTAGCGGGGGGGCCTATCACAATGAGCAGTTCTTC.

The CDR3 sequence is CASSIEDRGHGYTF. CDR3 nucleotides: TGTGCCAGCAGCATAGAGGACAGGGGGCATGGCTACACCTTC. V usage is TRBV7-8 and J usage is TRBJ1-2; TRBD1 aligns across 11 bases. The CDR3 runs 14 residues. CDR1 SGHVS and CDR2 FQNEAQ come from the germline V gene. Trimming at V came to 5 bases and at J to 6 bases, leaving 5 bases not matched to a gene.

V and J are TRBV6-1 and TRBJ2-4; 9 positions agree with TRBD2. CDR1 is MNHNS, CDR2 SASEGT, per germline. V trimming: 2 bases; J trimming: 0 bases; junction bases outside the gene matches: 11. The CDR3 loop spans 19 amino acids. This CDR3 is CASSEYFAGGEIAKNIQYF. CDR3 sequence (DNA): TGTGCCAGCAGTGAATATTTTGCGGGGGGGGAGATAGCCAAAAACATTCAGTACTTC.

This clone was seen just once. V is TRBV6-2 or TRBV6-3 and J is TRBJ1-2; D may be TRBD1 (6 bases). Trimming left V 3 bases short and J 7 bases short, with 15 bases between. CDR1 is MNHEY and CDR2 is SVGEGT in the germline V gene. The CDR3 contains 14 residues. CDR3 sequence: CASSYSQGLGGYTF. DNA for the CDR3: TGTGCCAGCAGTTATTCCCAGGGGCTCGGTGGCTACACCTTC.

This chain links TRBV6-5 with TRBJ2-1; 7 bases are shared with TRBD1. The germline V gene encodes CDR1 MNHEY and CDR2 SVGAGI. The CDR3 runs to 15 residues. V was clipped by 4 bases and J by 4 bases; unmatched bases: 7. The CDR3: CASSLPGTAYNEQFF. DNA of the CDR3: TGTGCCAGCAGTTTGCCCGGGACAGCATACAATGAGCAGTTCTTC.

This clone has just one count. J is TRBJ2-5 and V is TRBV7-2, with 10 positions matching TRBD1. V was pared by 5 bases and J by 3 bases, with 15 bases of the junction left unmatched. The CDR3 covers 18 residues. The germline V gene encodes CDR1 SGHTA and CDR2 FQGNSA. The CDR3 sequence is CASSNLKGQGGPKETQYF. DNA for the CDR3: TGTGCCAGCAGCAATCTAAAAGGACAGGGGGGGCCCAAAGAGACCCAGTACTTC.

The gene calls are TRBV4-3 and TRBJ2-7; the D gene is possibly TRBD2 (6 bases). CDR1 and CDR2 from the germline V gene are LGHNA and YSLEER. Trimming cost V 0 bases and J 4 bases, with 10 bases left between them. The CDR3 loop spans 14 amino acids. The CDR3 region is CASSQDVGGYEQYF. For the CDR3, the DNA is TGCGCCAGCAGCCAAGATGTCGGGGGATACGAGCAGTACTTC.

The chain employs TRBV7-2 and TRBJ2-7, with a weak D call TRBD2 (5 bases). The germline V and J ends were trimmed by 7 bases and 3 bases, with 22 bases remaining between them. Looked up from germline, CDR1 is SGHTA and CDR2 is FQGNSA. The CDR3 is 16 amino acids. The CDR3 protein is CASNICDPAACYEQYF. The CDR3 DNA reads TGTGCCAGCAACATATGTGACCCAGCGGCGTGCTACGAGCAGTACTTC.

V and J are TRBV3-1 (or the pseudogene TRBV3-2) and TRBJ1-2; D unclear. This CDR3 is built from 14 residues. Germline CDR1 reads LGHDT; CDR2 reads YNNKEL (reference sequence). V was pared by 0 bases and J by 1 base, with 6 bases between. The CDR3 DNA sequence: TGTGCCAGCAGCCAAGAGCGGATTAACTATGGCTACACCTTC. As protein: CASSQERINYGYTF.

The count of this clone is one. The chain uses TRBV30 and TRBJ1-1; 7 positions agree with TRBD1. CDR1 and CDR2 from the germline V gene are GTSNPN and SVGIG (reference sequence). The CDR3 is 15 residues long. Trimming cost V 3 bases and J 0 bases; bases outside gene matches: 7. The CDR3 DNA follows: TGTGCCTGGAGGACAAACAGGGGATTGAACACTGAAGCTTTCTTT. It is translated as CAWRTNRGLNTEAFF.

The V gene is TRBV7-6, the J gene TRBJ1-3, with D hard to call. The CDR3 consists of 14 residues. The germline V gene encodes CDR1 SGHVS and CDR2 FNYEAQ. V shed 4 bases and J shed 0 bases, with 7 bases lying between them. In nucleotides, the CDR3 is TGTGCCAGCAGCTCAGGTCACTCTGGAAACACCATATATTTT. It specifies CASSSGHSGNTIYF.

The chain carries TRBV7-9 and TRBJ2-3; a possible D gene is TRBD1 (6 bases). The germline gives CDR1 SEHNR, CDR2 FQNEAQ (reference sequence). The germline V and J ends were trimmed by 5 bases and 3 bases, with 18 bases remaining between them. The length of the CDR3 is 16 residues. This chain's CDR3 is CASSPNRVGVTDTQYF. As DNA, the CDR3 is TGTGCCAGCAGCCCAAACAGGGTTGGTGTAACAGATACGCAGTATTTT.

This chain uses TRBV19 with TRBJ2-5; D possibly corresponds to TRBD2 (6 bases). CDR3 length: 14 amino acids. The V and J ends lost 8 bases and 4 bases respectively, with 17 bases between them. Germline assignment: CDR1 LNHDA and CDR2 SQIVND (reference sequence). The CDR3: CASSNSGGTETQYF. The CDR3 DNA reads TGTGCCAGTTCCAACTCAGGAGGGACAGAGACCCAGTACTTC.

The rearrangement links TRBV14 to TRBJ2-7, with 11 nucleotides matching TRBD1. The J segment lost 2 bases and the V segment lost 3 bases, leaving 0 bases of the junction unmatched. CDR1 and CDR2 (germline): SGHDN, FVKESK. This CDR3 contains 14 residues. The CDR3 sequence: CASSQGQGAYEQYF. The DNA of the CDR3 is TGTGCCAGCAGCCAGGGACAGGGGGCCTACGAGCAGTACTTC.

This clone was picked up one time. The V call is TRBV5-1, the J call TRBJ1-1; 9 bases map to TRBD1. The trim removed 1 base at V and 1 base at J, leaving 2 bases unmatched. Per the germline V gene, CDR1 is SGHRS and CDR2 is YFSETQ. CDR3 length: 15 amino acids. In nucleotides, the CDR3 is TGCGCCAGCAGCTTGTTGGGACAGGGGAACACTGAAGCTTTCTTT. Translation: CASSLLGQGNTEAFF. Supplemented by reference TRBV5-1 and TRBJ1-1, the full variable domain reads KAGVTQTPRYLIKTRGQQVTLSCSPISGHRSVSWYQQTPGQGLQFLFEYFSETQRNKGNFPGRFSGRQFSNSRSEMNVSTLELGDSALYLCASSLLGQGNTEAFFGQGTRLTVV.

The rearrangement joins TRBV28 to TRBJ2-2; possibly TRBD2 for D (5 bases). CDR3 length equals 14 residues. Germline V lookup: CDR1 MDHEN, CDR2 SYDVKM. V lost 2 bases and J lost 7, with 11 bases in between. This CDR3 is CASSLRGRDGELFF. The CDR3 bases are TGTGCCAGCAGTTTACGGGGTAGGGACGGGGAGCTGTTTTTT.

The chain couples TRBV2 to TRBJ2-5; 10 bases match TRBD1. V shed 6 bases and J 5 bases; nucleotides not matched to a gene: 6. This CDR3 is 14 amino acids long. Germline CDR1 SNHLY, CDR2 FYNNEI. The CDR3 sequence is CASSLDRGWETQYF. CDR3 nucleotides: TGTGCCAGCAGCTTGGACAGGGGGTGGGAGACCCAGTACTTC.

The chain uses TRBV2 and TRBJ2-3, with D possibly matching TRBD2 (7 bases). V lost 8 bases, J lost 11 bases, and 14 bases lay in between. The CDR3 sequence is 11 residues long. The germline gives CDR1 SNHLY, CDR2 FYNNEI. The CDR3 DNA follows: TGTGCCAGCGCCGAGGGGGGGATGCAGTATTTT. This sequence encodes CASAEGGMQYF.

The chain recombines TRBV5-1 with TRBJ2-3; possible D gene TRBD2, 6 bases. Germline values: CDR1 SGHRS, CDR2 YFSETQ. The CDR3 spans 13 residues. Trimming cost V 4 bases and J 0 bases, with 6 bases left between them. CDR3 protein: CASSGGSTDTQYF. In DNA form, the CDR3 reads TGCGCCAGCAGCGGGGGGAGCACAGATACGCAGTATTTT.